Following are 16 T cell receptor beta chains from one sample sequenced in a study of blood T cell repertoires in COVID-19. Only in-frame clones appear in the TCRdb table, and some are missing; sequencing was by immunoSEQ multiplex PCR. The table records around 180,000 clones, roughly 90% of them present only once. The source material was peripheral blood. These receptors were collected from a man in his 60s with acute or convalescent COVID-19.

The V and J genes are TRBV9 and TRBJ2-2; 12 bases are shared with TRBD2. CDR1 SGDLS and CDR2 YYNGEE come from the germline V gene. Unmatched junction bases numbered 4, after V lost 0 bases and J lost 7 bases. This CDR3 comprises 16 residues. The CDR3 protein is CASSVGLAGDFGELFF. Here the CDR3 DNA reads TGTGCCAGCAGCGTAGGACTAGCGGGAGATTTCGGGGAGCTGTTTTTT.

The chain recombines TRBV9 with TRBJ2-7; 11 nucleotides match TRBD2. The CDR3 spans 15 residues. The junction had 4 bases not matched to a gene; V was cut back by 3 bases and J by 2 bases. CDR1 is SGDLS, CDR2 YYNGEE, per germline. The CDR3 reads CASSASTSGAYEQYF. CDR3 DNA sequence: TGTGCCAGCAGCGCATCGACTAGCGGGGCCTACGAGCAGTACTTC.

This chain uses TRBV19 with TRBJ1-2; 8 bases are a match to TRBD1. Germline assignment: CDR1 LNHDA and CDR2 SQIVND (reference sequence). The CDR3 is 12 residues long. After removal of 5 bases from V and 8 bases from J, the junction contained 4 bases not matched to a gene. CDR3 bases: TGTGCCAGTAGTCCCCGACAGGGGGGCTACACCTTC. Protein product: CASSPRQGGYTF.

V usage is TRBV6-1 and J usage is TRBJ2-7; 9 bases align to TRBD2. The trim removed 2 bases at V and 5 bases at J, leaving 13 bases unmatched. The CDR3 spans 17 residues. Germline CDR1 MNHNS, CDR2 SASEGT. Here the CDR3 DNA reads TGTGCCAGCAGTGAAACCTGGGGGCGGAGCGGGGGGCACGAGCAGTACGTC. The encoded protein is CASSETWGRSGGHEQYV.

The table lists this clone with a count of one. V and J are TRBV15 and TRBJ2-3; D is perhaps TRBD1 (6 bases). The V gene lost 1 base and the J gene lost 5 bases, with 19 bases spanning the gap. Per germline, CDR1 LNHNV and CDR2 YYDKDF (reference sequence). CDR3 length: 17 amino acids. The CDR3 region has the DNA TGTGCCACCAGCAGAGTAGGGGGTCCCCCCGTTGGAGATACGCAGTATTTT. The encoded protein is CATSRVGGPPVGDTQYF.

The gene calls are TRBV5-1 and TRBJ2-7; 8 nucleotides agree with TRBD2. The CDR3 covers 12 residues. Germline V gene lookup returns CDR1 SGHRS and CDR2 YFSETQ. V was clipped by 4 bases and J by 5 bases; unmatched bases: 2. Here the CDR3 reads CASSPGGNEQYV. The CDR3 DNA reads TGCGCCAGCAGCCCGGGAGGGAACGAGCAGTACGTC.

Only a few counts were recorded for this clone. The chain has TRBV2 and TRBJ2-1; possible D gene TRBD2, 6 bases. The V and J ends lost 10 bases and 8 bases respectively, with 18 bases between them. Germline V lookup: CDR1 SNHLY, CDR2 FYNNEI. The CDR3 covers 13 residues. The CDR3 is CATLGRDRDEQFF. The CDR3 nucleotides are TGTGCCACCTTAGGGCGGGATAGGGATGAGCAGTTCTTC.

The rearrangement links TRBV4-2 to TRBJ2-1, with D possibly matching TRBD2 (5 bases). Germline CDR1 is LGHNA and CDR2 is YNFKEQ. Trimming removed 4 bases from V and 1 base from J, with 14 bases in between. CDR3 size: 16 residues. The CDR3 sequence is CASSPEVERSYNEQFF. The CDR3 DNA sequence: TGTGCCAGCAGCCCTGAGGTCGAGCGGTCCTACAATGAGCAGTTCTTC.

For the CDR3, the DNA is TGTGCCAGCAGCCACTTTAATCCGGGACAGACGAACACCGGGGAGCTGTTTTTT. Its translation: CASSHFNPGQTNTGELFF. The chain is built from TRBV4-2 and TRBJ2-2, with TRBD1 identical over 7 bases. V lost 3 bases to trimming and J lost 0 bases; unmatched junction nucleotides: 10. The germline gives CDR1 LGHNA, CDR2 YNFKEQ. The CDR3 covers 18 residues.

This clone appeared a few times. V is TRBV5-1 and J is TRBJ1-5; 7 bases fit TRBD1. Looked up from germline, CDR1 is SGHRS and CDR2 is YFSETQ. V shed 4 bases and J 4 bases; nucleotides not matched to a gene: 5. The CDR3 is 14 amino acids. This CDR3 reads CASSPGTDNQPQHF. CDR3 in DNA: TGCGCCAGCAGCCCCGGGACAGATAATCAGCCCCAGCATTTT.

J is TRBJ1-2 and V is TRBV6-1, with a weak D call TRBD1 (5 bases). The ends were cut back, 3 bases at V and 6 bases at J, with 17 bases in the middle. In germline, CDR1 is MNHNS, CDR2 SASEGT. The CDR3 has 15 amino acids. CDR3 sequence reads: CASSENLLGEDGYTF. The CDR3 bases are TGTGCCAGCAGTGAGAATCTTTTAGGGGAGGATGGCTACACCTTC.

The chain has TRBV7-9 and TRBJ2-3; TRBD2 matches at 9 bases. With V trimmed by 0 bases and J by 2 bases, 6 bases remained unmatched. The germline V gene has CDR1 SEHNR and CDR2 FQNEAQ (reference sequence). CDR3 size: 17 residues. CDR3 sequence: CASSLASGTSSTDTQYF. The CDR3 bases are TGTGCCAGCAGCTTAGCCTCCGGGACTAGCTCCACAGATACGCAGTATTTT.

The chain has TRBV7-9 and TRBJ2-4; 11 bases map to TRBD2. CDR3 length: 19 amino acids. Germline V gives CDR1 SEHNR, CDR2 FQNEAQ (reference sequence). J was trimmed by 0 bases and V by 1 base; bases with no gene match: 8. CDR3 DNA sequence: TGTGCCAGCAGCTTAGATCTAGCGGGGGGACTTTTAGCCAAAAACATTCAGTACTTC. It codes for CASSLDLAGGLLAKNIQYF.

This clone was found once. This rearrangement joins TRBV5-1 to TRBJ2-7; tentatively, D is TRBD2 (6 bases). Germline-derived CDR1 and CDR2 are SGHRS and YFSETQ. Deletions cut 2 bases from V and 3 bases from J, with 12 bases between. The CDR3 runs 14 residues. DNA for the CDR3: TGCGCCAGCAGCTTCACCGGGACTGGCTACGAGCAGTACTTC. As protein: CASSFTGTGYEQYF.

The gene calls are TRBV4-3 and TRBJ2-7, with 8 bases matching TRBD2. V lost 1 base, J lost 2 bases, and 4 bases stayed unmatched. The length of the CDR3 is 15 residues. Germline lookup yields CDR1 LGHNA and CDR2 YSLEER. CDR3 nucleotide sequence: TGCGCCAGCAGCCAAGGAGCGGGAGAGACCTACGAGCAGTACTTC. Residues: CASSQGAGETYEQYF.

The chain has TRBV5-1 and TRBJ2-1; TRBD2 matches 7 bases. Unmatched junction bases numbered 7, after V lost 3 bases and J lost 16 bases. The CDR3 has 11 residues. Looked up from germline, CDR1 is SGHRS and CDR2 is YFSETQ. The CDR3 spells CASSSGGEVFF. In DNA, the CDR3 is TGCGCCAGCAGCTCGGGAGGCGAAGTATTCTTC.